The clone carrying this TCR beta chain was recorded a few times. Antigen specificity is unknown. The CDR3 covers 14 residues. Germline V lookup: CDR1 LGHDT, CDR2 YNNKEL (reference sequence). V dropped 1 base and J dropped 4 bases, with 10 bases sitting between them. This entry belongs to a study of CD8+CD57+ T cells in acquired aplastic anemia. Study context: Healthy donors averaged around 10 million reads for CD4+ cells. Study conclusions and caveats: Overlap between patients and controls comprised roughly 30 CD8+ CDR3 sequences.

Genomic DNA constituted the template upon which TCR beta VDJ and CDR3 profiling was performed. A single record per CDR3 protein comes from TCRdb applying MiXCR to the reads. The table has some 220,000 distinct CDR3 sequences, roughly 35% seen once; the top ten hold 0.9% to 1.2%. The source is a human donor in good health, serving as a control. This rearrangement joins TRBV3-1 to TRBJ1-2; perhaps TRBD1 as D (5 bases). Sequencing was done on a sample of sorted CD4+, CD8+, or CD8+CD57+ T cells (not recorded which) from PBMCs. The CDR3 DNA follows: TGTGCCAGCAGCCAAGGGGCGGGGGGCTATGGCTACACCTTC. Translated, it gives CASSQGAGGYGYTF.